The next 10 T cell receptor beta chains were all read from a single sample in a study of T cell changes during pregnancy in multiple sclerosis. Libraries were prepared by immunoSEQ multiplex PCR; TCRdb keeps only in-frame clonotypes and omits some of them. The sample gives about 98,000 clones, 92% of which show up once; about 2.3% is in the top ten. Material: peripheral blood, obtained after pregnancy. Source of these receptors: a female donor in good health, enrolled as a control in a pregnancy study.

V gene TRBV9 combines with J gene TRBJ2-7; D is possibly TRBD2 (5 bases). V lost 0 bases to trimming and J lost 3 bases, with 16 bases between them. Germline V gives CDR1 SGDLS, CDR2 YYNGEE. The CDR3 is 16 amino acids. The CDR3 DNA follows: TGTGCCAGCAGCGTAGGTATAAGAGCGAGGGACTACGAGCAGTACTTC. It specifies CASSVGIRARDYEQYF. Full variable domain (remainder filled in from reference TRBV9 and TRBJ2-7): DSGVTQTPKHLITATGQRVTLRCSPRSGDLSVYWYQQSLDQGLQFLIQYYNGEERAKGNILERFSAQQFPDLHSELNLSSLELGDSALYFCASSVGIRARDYEQYFGPGTRLTVT.

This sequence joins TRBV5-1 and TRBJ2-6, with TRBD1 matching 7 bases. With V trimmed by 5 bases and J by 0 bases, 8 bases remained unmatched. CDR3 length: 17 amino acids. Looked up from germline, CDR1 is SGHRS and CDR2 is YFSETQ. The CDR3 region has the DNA TGCGCCAGCAGAGTGGGACAGACCACCTCTGGGGCCAACGTCCTGACTTTC. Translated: CASRVGQTTSGANVLTF.

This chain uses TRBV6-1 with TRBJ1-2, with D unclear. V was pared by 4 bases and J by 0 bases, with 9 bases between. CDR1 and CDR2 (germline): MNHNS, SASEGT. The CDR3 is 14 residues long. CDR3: CASSGKPPNYGYTF. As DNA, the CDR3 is TGTGCCAGCAGTGGTAAGCCCCCTAACTATGGCTACACCTTC.

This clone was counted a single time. The CDR3 is CASSVAADSGNTIYF. The CDR3 DNA sequence: TGTGCCAGTAGTGTCGCGGCGGACTCTGGAAACACCATATATTTT. This chain links TRBV19 with TRBJ1-3; D uncertain. The germline V gene has CDR1 LNHDA and CDR2 SQIVND (reference sequence). V was trimmed by 5 bases and J by 0 bases, leaving 11 bases between them. The CDR3 has 15 amino acids.

CDR3 residues: CSVEGRGSYNEQFF. The CDR3 DNA reads as TGCAGCGTTGAGGGCAGGGGGTCCTACAATGAGCAGTTCTTC. V and J are TRBV29-1 and TRBJ2-1; 7 bases fit TRBD1. The CDR3 contains 14 residues. Germline CDR1 reads SQVTM; CDR2 reads ANQGSEA. V shed 3 bases and J 1 base; nucleotides not matched to a gene: 3.

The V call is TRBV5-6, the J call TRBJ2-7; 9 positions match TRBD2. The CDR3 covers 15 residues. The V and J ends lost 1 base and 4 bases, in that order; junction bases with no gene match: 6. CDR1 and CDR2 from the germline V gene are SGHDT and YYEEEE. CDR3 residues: CASSLLPSGIYEQYF. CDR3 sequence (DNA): TGTGCCAGCAGCTTGTTACCTAGCGGGATTTACGAGCAGTACTTC.

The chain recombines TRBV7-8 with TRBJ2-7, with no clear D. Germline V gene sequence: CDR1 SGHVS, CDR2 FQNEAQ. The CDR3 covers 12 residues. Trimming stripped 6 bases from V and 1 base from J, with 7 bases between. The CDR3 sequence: CASRDASYEQYF. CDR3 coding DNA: TGTGCCAGCAGAGATGCGTCCTACGAGCAGTACTTC.

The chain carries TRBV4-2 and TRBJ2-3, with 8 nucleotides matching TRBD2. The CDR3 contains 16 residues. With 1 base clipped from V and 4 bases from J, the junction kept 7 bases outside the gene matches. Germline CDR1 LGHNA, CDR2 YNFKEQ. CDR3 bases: TGTGCCAGCAGCCAAGTCACGGGGGGGCCCCCAGATACGCAGTATTTT. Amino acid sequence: CASSQVTGGPPDTQYF.

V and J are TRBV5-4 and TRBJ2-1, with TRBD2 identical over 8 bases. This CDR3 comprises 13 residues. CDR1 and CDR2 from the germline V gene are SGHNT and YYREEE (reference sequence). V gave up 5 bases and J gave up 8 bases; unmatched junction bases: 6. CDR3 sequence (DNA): TGTGCCAGCAGGGGGGGCGGGAGGTATGAGCAGTTCTTC. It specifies CASRGGGRYEQFF.

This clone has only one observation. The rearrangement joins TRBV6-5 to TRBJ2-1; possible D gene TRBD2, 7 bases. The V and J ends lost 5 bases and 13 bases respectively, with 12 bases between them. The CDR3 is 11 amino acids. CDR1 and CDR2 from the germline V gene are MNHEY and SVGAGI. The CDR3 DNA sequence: TGTGCCAGCAGTCCCGGGGGGCGACAGTTCTTC. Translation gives CASSPGGRQFF.